This record looks at one T cell receptor (beta chain) sequence and its context. Its matching antigen is unknown. This entry comes from a study of molecular identifiers for immune sequencing clone quantification. General study findings and limits: Clones exceeding 20 RNA copies carried over 99% of effector molecules but under 1% of naive-cell molecules. Amid 750,000 to 1,000,000 naive cells, spiked Jurkat TCR RNA from one cell was reportedly still detectable.

The CDR3 runs to 13 residues. Trimming shortened V by 3 bases and J by 7 bases, and 10 bases separated the two germline ends. Via MiXCR, TCRdb re-called the PCR reads, giving one row per CDR3 protein. This sample has about 500,000 distinct CDR3 sequences, with around 25% found just once. The source is a human donor in good health. Some libraries in this study had Jurkat cell RNA spiked in. Sequencing was carried out using naive CD8+ T cells from blood, with Jurkat cell RNA spiked in. Subset indicated: FACS-sorted CD8+CD4-CCR7+CD45RA+ naive T cells. The chain is built from TRBV12-3 or TRBV12-4 and TRBJ2-1; no definite D call. CDR3 coding DNA: TGTGCCAGCAGTTTGAATGGGATAAATGAGCAGTTCTTC. Residues: CASSLNGINEQFF.